Listed below are T cell receptor beta chains from one sample, sequenced in a study of blood T cell repertoires in COVID-19. Here immunoSEQ multiplex PCR was the method, and the copy in TCRdb shows in-frame clones only, minus some. The repertoire holds fewer than 200,000 clones, with roughly 81% as singletons. Sample: peripheral blood. The origin of the receptors is a woman older than 75 with COVID-19, enrolled during active disease. Both conserved end residues are part of each CDR3. D genes are given only for firm matches. Clone size is shown for a subset of rows, as once, few, many or a class of expanded clone.

cdr3_aa cdr3_nt d_call clone_size j_call v_call
CAWGTGVTYEQYF TGTGCCTGGGGGACAGGGGTCACCTACGAGCAGTACTTC TRBD1 NA TRBJ2-7 TRBV30
CASSGSYNEQFF TGTGCCAGCAGCGGTAGCTACAATGAGCAGTTCTTC NA NA TRBJ2-1 TRBV28
CASSQGLRPTDTQYF TGTGCCAGCAGCCAAGGACTGCGCCCCACAGATACGCAGTATTTT NA NA TRBJ2-3 TRBV3-1/TRBV3-2
CASGSRTGTDTQYF TGTGCCAGCGGAAGCCGGACAGGCACAGATACGCAGTATTTT NA NA TRBJ2-3 TRBV2
CASADRGNTEAFF TGTGCCAGCGCAGACAGGGGGAACACTGAAGCTTTCTTT TRBD1 few TRBJ1-1 TRBV5-5
CASSPGSLGDYGYTF TGTGCCAGTAGCCCAGGCAGCCTGGGAGACTATGGCTACACCTTC NA NA TRBJ1-2 TRBV19
CASSSPGRSGRLRYEQYF TGTGCCAGCAGCTCCCCAGGCAGGAGCGGGAGGCTCCGGTACGAGCAGTACTTC TRBD2 NA TRBJ2-7 TRBV7-2
CASSLVQGDSYGYTF TGTGCCAGCAGCTTGGTCCAGGGGGACTCCTATGGCTACACCTTC TRBD1 NA TRBJ1-2 TRBV5-5
CASSLTSGPYNEQFF TGTGCCAGCAGTTTGACTAGCGGGCCCTACAATGAGCAGTTCTTC TRBD2 NA TRBJ2-1 TRBV2
CASSYTYLNTEAFF TGTGCCAGCAGTTACACTTACCTGAACACTGAAGCTTTCTTT NA NA TRBJ1-1 TRBV6-2/TRBV6-3
CASKDALIQQGKTEAFF TGCGCCAGCAAGGACGCCTTGATTCAACAGGGGAAGACTGAAGCTTTCTTT TRBD1 NA TRBJ1-1 TRBV5-1
CASSQPGGFGTQYF TGCGCCAGCAGCCAACCCGGGGGTTTCGGTACGCAGTATTTT NA NA TRBJ2-3 TRBV4-1
CASSTPGQQETQYF TGTGCCAGCAGCACTCCGGGACAGCAAGAGACCCAGTACTTC TRBD1 NA TRBJ2-5 TRBV7-9
CASSPLFREAVLGYTF TGTGCCAGCTCACCCTTGTTCCGGGAGGCCGTCTTGGGCTACACCTTC NA NA TRBJ1-2 TRBV18
CASSPFQTPVGQGIDYGYTF TGTGCCAGCTCACCATTTCAAACACCAGTGGGACAGGGGATTGACTATGGCTACACCTTC TRBD1 NA TRBJ1-2 TRBV18
CASSLPGQGHNEQFF TGTGCCAGCAGCTTACCGGGACAGGGGCATAATGAGCAGTTCTTC TRBD1 NA TRBJ2-1 TRBV5-6
CASQGFEYGYTF TGTGCCAGCCAGGGATTTGAATATGGCTACACCTTC NA NA TRBJ1-2 TRBV28
CATSDLGDGGYTF TGTGCCACCAGTGACTTAGGAGATGGTGGCTACACCTTC NA NA TRBJ1-2 TRBV24-1
CASSPGTSDGSYTQYF TGTGCCAGCAGCCCAGGGACTAGTGATGGGTCTTATACGCAGTATTTT TRBD2 NA TRBJ2-3 TRBV7-8
CASSPPQGGYTF TGTGCCAGCAGTCCACCACAGGGGGGCTACACCTTC TRBD1 NA TRBJ1-2 TRBV12-3/TRBV12-4
CASSLHGMNTEAFF TGTGCCAGCAGCTTACACGGGATGAACACTGAAGCTTTCTTT NA NA TRBJ1-1 TRBV7-2
CASSFGGPSYNEQFF TGTGCCAGCAGCTTCGGGGGGCCGTCCTACAATGAGCAGTTCTTC NA NA TRBJ2-1 TRBV5-4
CASSRGLAEETQYF TGTGCCAGCAGCCGCGGACTAGCGGAAGAGACCCAGTACTTC TRBD2 NA TRBJ2-5 TRBV7-3
CASSQEGGRTNEKLFF TGCGCCAGCAGCCAAGAAGGGGGCAGGACTAATGAAAAACTGTTTTTT TRBD1 NA TRBJ1-4 TRBV4-1
CASSQVASYNEQFF TGTGCCAGCAGCCAAGTGGCTTCCTACAATGAGCAGTTCTTC NA NA TRBJ2-1 TRBV14
CASSRTGDPYNEQFF TGTGCCAGCAGCCGAACAGGGGACCCCTACAATGAGCAGTTCTTC TRBD1 NA TRBJ2-1 TRBV5-4
CASRDLGGNEQFF TGTGCCAGCAGGGACCTGGGGGGCAATGAGCAGTTCTTC NA NA TRBJ2-1 TRBV28
CASSSPTTEAFF TGTGCCAGCAGCTCCCCTACCACTGAAGCTTTCTTT NA NA TRBJ1-1 TRBV28
CASRGRTSPNEQFF TGTGCCAGCAGGGGAAGGACTAGCCCCAATGAGCAGTTCTTC TRBD2 NA TRBJ2-1 TRBV6-5
CASRGETNEKLFF TGTGCCAGCAGAGGGGAAACTAATGAAAAACTGTTTTTT NA once TRBJ1-4 TRBV7-9
CATSRVPGPYNEQFF TGTGCCACCAGCAGAGTGCCAGGCCCTTACAATGAGCAGTTCTTC NA NA TRBJ2-1 TRBV15
CASSQRDLNTEAFF TGTGCCAGCAGCCAACGGGATCTGAACACTGAAGCTTTCTTT NA NA TRBJ1-1 TRBV4-2
CASSREGDSQYF TGTGCCAGCAGTCGAGAAGGGGACAGTCAGTACTTC TRBD1 NA TRBJ2-4 TRBV7-9
CASSRGLGGPDQPQHF TGTGCCAGCAGCCGAGGTCTGGGGGGGCCGGATCAGCCCCAGCATTTT NA NA TRBJ1-5 TRBV3-1/TRBV3-2
CASSHGQGEQYF TGTGCCAGCAGCCACGGACAGGGGGAGCAGTACTTC TRBD1 once TRBJ2-7 TRBV3-1/TRBV3-2
CASSLTGQGFDEQYF TGTGCCAGCAGCTTAACGGGACAGGGGTTTGACGAGCAGTACTTC TRBD1 NA TRBJ2-7 TRBV11-2
CASSLPAGGATGELFF TGTGCCAGCAGCTTACCAGCGGGAGGGGCCACCGGGGAGCTGTTTTTT TRBD2 NA TRBJ2-2 TRBV11-3
CASQRGQGDYGYTF TGTGCCAGCCAAAGGGGACAGGGCGACTATGGCTACACCTTC TRBD1 NA TRBJ1-2 TRBV6-5
CASNPDGDKGSYSNQPQHF TGTGCCAGCAACCCCGATGGGGACAAAGGGTCTTATAGCAATCAGCCCCAGCATTTT NA many TRBJ1-5 TRBV6-2/TRBV6-3
CASSYGTSTYNEQFF TGTGCCAGCAGTTACGGGACATCTACCTACAATGAGCAGTTCTTC NA NA TRBJ2-1 TRBV6-2/TRBV6-3
CASNRGRNQPQHF TGTGCCAGTAACAGGGGACGCAATCAGCCCCAGCATTTT TRBD1 NA TRBJ1-5 TRBV19
CASSPRAPGGSYNEQFF TGTGCCAGCAGCCCCCGGGCACCCGGGGGATCCTACAATGAGCAGTTCTTC NA NA TRBJ2-1 TRBV7-6
CASSFPGSYEQYF TGTGCCAGCAGCTTCCCAGGTTCCTACGAGCAGTACTTC NA NA TRBJ2-7 TRBV13
CASSSLDREEAFF TGTGCCAGCAGCTCACTCGACAGGGAAGAAGCTTTCTTT TRBD1 NA TRBJ1-1 TRBV5-8